These 27 T cell receptor beta chains share one sample of origin, sequenced in a study of metastatic and nonmetastatic thyroid tumors. Thyroid surgery was preceded by no treatment in any patient. With MiXCR, TCRdb reprocessed the PCR reads. The sample lists some 8,500 clones, roughly 36% seen once, with under 25% in the top ten. Sequences were obtained from tumor tissue. Every receptor here comes from a female donor with papillary thyroid cancer or a benign thyroid nodule (not recorded which). Some clones in this sample may be carry-over from other donors' samples.

The V call is TRBV7-2, the J call TRBJ2-4; possible D gene TRBD2, 5 bases. Germline CDR1 reads SGHTA; CDR2 reads FQGNSA. V lost 1 base, J lost 6 bases, and 19 bases lay in between. The CDR3 has 17 amino acids. The CDR3 bases are TGTGCCAGCAGCTTAGTTCTAGCCGAGACCCCACTAAACATTCAGTACTTC. Its translation: CASSLVLAETPLNIQYF.

A few counts support this clone. The V call is TRBV2, the J call TRBJ2-2; TRBD1 is a possible D gene (7 bases). Germline CDR1 and CDR2: SNHLY and FYNNEI. This CDR3 spans 17 amino acids. The V end lost 1 base, the J end lost 4 bases, and 16 bases lay between the germline ends. CDR3 DNA: TGTGCCAGCAGTGAAGGAAGACAGGGAGGAGGCACCGGGGAGCTGTTTTTT. This encodes CASSEGRQGGGTGELFF. The full variable domain, with the rest looked up from reference TRBV2 and TRBJ2-2, is EPEVTQTPSHQVTQMGQEVILRCVPISNHLYFYWYRQILGQKVEFLVSFYNNEISEKSEIFDDQFSVERPDGSNFTLKIRSTKLEDSAMYFCASSEGRQGGGTGELFFGEGSRLTVL.

This clone was picked up one time. V usage is TRBV9 and J usage is TRBJ2-3, with 7 bases matching TRBD2. Trimming cost V 4 bases and J 4 bases; bases outside gene matches: 6. This CDR3 has 14 amino acids. CDR1 and CDR2 from the germline V gene are SGDLS and YYNGEE. In nucleotides, the CDR3 is TGTGCCAGCAGCCCGGGACTAAGGGCAGATACGCAGTATTTT. This sequence encodes CASSPGLRADTQYF.

This clone is deemed large. The rearrangement uses TRBV4-1 and TRBJ2-7; 11 nucleotides line up with TRBD2. The CDR3 length is 16 residues. CDR1 is MGHRA, CDR2 YSYEKL, per germline. J lost 5 bases, V lost 2 bases, and 8 bases had no gene match. This chain's CDR3 is CASSQSRTSGFHEQYF. In DNA form, the CDR3 reads TGCGCCAGCAGCCAATCAAGGACTAGCGGGTTCCACGAGCAGTACTTC.

The chain carries TRBV20-1 and TRBJ2-3; D is uncertain. There are 11 residues in the CDR3. Germline assignment: CDR1 DFQATT and CDR2 SNEGSKA (reference sequence). V lost 5 bases and J lost 4, with 7 bases in between. CDR3: CSASRSDTQYF. DNA for the CDR3: TGCAGTGCTTCCCGGTCAGATACGCAGTATTTT.

In its sample, this clone is medium-sized. V and J are TRBV2 and TRBJ1-1; D is undetermined. CDR1 and CDR2 from the germline V gene are SNHLY and FYNNEI. Trimming cost V 1 base and J 0 bases, with 12 bases left between them. This CDR3 is 16 amino acids long. CDR3 residues: CASSEEDGIMNTEAFF. CDR3 nucleotide sequence: TGTGCCAGCAGTGAAGAAGACGGGATAATGAACACTGAAGCTTTCTTT.

This clone is classed as medium-sized. The chain has TRBV18 and TRBJ1-1, with a possible D match to TRBD1 (5 bases). This CDR3 spans 13 amino acids. Deletions cut 4 bases from V and 1 base from J, with 7 bases between. CDR1 KGHSH and CDR2 LQKENI come from the germline V gene. Here the CDR3 DNA reads TGTGCCAGCTCACGGGACTGGAACACTGAAGCTTTCTTT. The encoded protein is CASSRDWNTEAFF.

The chain combines TRBV20-1 with TRBJ2-7, with TRBD2 matching over 9 bases. The CDR3 length is 17 residues. Germline V CDR1 and CDR2: DFQATT, SNEGSKA (reference sequence). V shed 1 base and J 0 bases; nucleotides not matched to a gene: 10. CDR3 amino acids: CSARGVSGGARSYEQYF. CDR3 nucleotide sequence: TGCAGTGCTAGAGGGGTTAGCGGGGGTGCCCGCTCCTACGAGCAGTACTTC.

This clone occurred a few times. The rearrangement links TRBV28 to TRBJ1-1, with no clear D. This CDR3 region has 11 residues. With 8 bases removed from V and 7 bases from J, the gap between germline ends came to 11 bases. The germline CDR1 and CDR2 sequences are MDHEN and SYDVKM. The CDR3 region is CASPDGDEAFF. As DNA, the CDR3 is TGTGCCAGCCCGGACGGAGATGAAGCTTTCTTT.

Written as DNA, the CDR3 is TGCAGTGCTAGACCTACCGGGACTAGGTACGAGCAGTACTTC. Its protein product is CSARPTGTRYEQYF. The chain combines TRBV20-1 with TRBJ2-7, with 8 nucleotides matching TRBD2. Germline V gene sequence: CDR1 DFQATT, CDR2 SNEGSKA (reference sequence). With V trimmed by 2 bases and J by 4 bases, 7 bases remained unmatched. CDR3 length: 14 residues.

This clone was detected ten times or more. J is TRBJ2-3 and V is TRBV20-1, with TRBD2 matching over 8 bases. Trimming cost V 3 bases and J 2 bases; bases outside gene matches: 7. Germline assignment: CDR1 DFQATT and CDR2 SNEGSKA (reference sequence). The CDR3 has 15 amino acids. CDR3 nucleotides: TGCAGTGCTAGCTACTTAGCGGGGAACACAGATACGCAGTATTTT. It is translated as CSASYLAGNTDTQYF.

By share, this clone ranks as medium-sized. The chain has TRBV6-4 and TRBJ2-1; D possibly uses TRBD1 or TRBD2 (5 bases each). This CDR3 contains 15 residues. Trimming took 4 bases from V and 0 from J, leaving 10 bases between them. Germline CDR1 MRHNA, CDR2 SNTAGT. For the CDR3, the DNA is TGTGCCAGCAGTGCGGAGAGGGGCTCCTACAATGAGCAGTTCTTC. The encoded protein is CASSAERGSYNEQFF.

This clone is classed as medium-sized. The chain carries TRBV5-1 and TRBJ2-7; 8 bases agree with TRBD2. This CDR3 spans 13 amino acids. Germline V gives CDR1 SGHRS, CDR2 YFSETQ. The junction had 2 bases not matched to a gene; V was cut back by 3 bases and J by 3 bases. The CDR3 spells CASSSGLGYEQYF. CDR3 nucleotide sequence: TGCGCCAGCAGCTCGGGACTAGGCTACGAGCAGTACTTC.

The chain recombines TRBV10-3 with TRBJ2-7; 12 nucleotides align to TRBD2. Germline V gives CDR1 ENHRY, CDR2 SYGVKD. Losses at the gene ends were 11 bases for V and 4 bases for J; bases not matched to a gene: 9. This CDR3 comprises 14 residues. The CDR3: CAARTGTSGYEQYF. CDR3 sequence (DNA): TGTGCCGCCAGGACAGGGACTAGCGGGTACGAGCAGTACTTC.

By share, this clone ranks as medium-sized. The rearrangement links TRBV6-1 to TRBJ1-5; no reliable D call. The germline V gene has CDR1 MNHNS and CDR2 SASEGT. Trimming removed 5 bases at V and 3 bases at J, with 11 bases between. This CDR3 has 14 residues. In DNA, the CDR3 is TGTGCCAGCAGTTCCACTGCCTACAATCAGCCCCAGCATTTT. This encodes CASSSTAYNQPQHF.

By share, this clone counts as medium-sized. The chain uses TRBV29-1 and TRBJ1-3, with unresolved D. The CDR3 is made up of 14 amino acids. With 4 bases removed from V and 0 bases from J, the gap between germline ends came to 10 bases. Germline V gene data show CDR1 as SQVTM and CDR2 as ANQGSEA. Here the CDR3 DNA reads TGCAGCGTTGGTTTAGGGCACTCTGGAAACACCATATATTTT. Translation gives CSVGLGHSGNTIYF.

By sample fraction, this clone is medium-sized. The chain uses TRBV10-3 and TRBJ1-3; a weak D match, TRBD1 (6 bases). The CDR3 extends over 14 amino acids. Germline V gene lookup returns CDR1 ENHRY and CDR2 SYGVKD. With 10 bases removed from V and 7 bases from J, the gap between germline ends came to 20 bases. For the CDR3, the DNA is TGTGCCACGGGGTCGGGTGGGGGCCGGAACACCATATATTTT. As protein: CATGSGGGRNTIYF.

This clone was observed a handful of times. This rearrangement joins TRBV28 to TRBJ2-1, with 8 bases aligning to TRBD2. V shed 7 bases and J 4 bases; nucleotides not matched to a gene: 9. The CDR3 is 15 amino acids. Germline CDR1 MDHEN, CDR2 SYDVKM. CDR3 region: CASTELAEVYNEQFF. As DNA, the CDR3 is TGTGCCAGCACCGAACTAGCGGAGGTTTACAATGAGCAGTTCTTC.

The V gene is TRBV30, the J gene TRBJ2-3, with a possible D match to TRBD2 (6 bases). Germline V lookup: CDR1 GTSNPN, CDR2 SVGIG (reference sequence). This CDR3 is built from 16 residues. Trimming stripped 3 bases from V and 6 bases from J, with 22 bases between. CDR3 in DNA: TGTGCCTGGAGCCCCCGGTCGGGGGACCTTTCGGATACGCAGTATTTT. Translation: CAWSPRSGDLSDTQYF.

In this sample, this clone turned up once. The genes are TRBV11-1 and TRBJ2-1, with 7 nucleotides matching TRBD1. The CDR3 has 16 amino acids. Germline V CDR1 and CDR2: SGHAT, FQDESV (reference sequence). Trimming took 5 bases from V and 2 from J; bases not matched to a gene: 9. The CDR3 protein is CASSRQGFGTYNEQFF. CDR3 in DNA: TGTGCCAGCAGCAGACAGGGCTTCGGGACCTACAATGAGCAGTTCTTC.

This rearrangement joins TRBV6-5 to TRBJ2-5; TRBD2 agrees at 9 bases. V trimming: 2 bases; J trimming: 4 bases; junction bases outside the gene matches: 5. Per the germline V gene, CDR1 is MNHEY and CDR2 is SVGAGI. The CDR3 sequence is 15 residues long. The CDR3 sequence is CASSYLAGYIETQYF. DNA of the CDR3: TGTGCCAGCAGTTACCTAGCGGGGTATATAGAGACCCAGTACTTC.

The chain combines TRBV25-1 with TRBJ2-3, with 10 bases that match TRBD2. The CDR3 loop spans 20 amino acids. Germline V gives CDR1 MGHDK, CDR2 SYGVNS. With 8 bases clipped from V and 0 bases from J, the junction kept 20 bases outside the gene matches. In nucleotides, the CDR3 is TGTGCCAGCTGTCCCCTAGGAACTAGCGGGGTGGCCCATAGCACAGATACGCAGTATTTT. Protein sequence: CASCPLGTSGVAHSTDTQYF. The complete variable domain, with remaining parts taken from reference TRBV25-1 and TRBJ2-3, reads EADIYQTPRYLVIGTGKKITLECSQTMGHDKMYWYQQDPGMELHLIHYSYGVNSTEKGDLSSESTVSRIRTEHFPLTLESARPSHTSQYLCASCPLGTSGVAHSTDTQYFGPGTRLTVL.

The rearrangement uses TRBV12-3 or TRBV12-4 and TRBJ2-7; no clear D gene. The CDR3 sequence is 11 residues long. Trimming shortened V by 3 bases and J by 9 bases, and 9 bases separated the two germline ends. The CDR3 bases are TGTGCCAGCAGTTTGAGGCAGACGCAGTACTTC. Residues: CASSLRQTQYF.

The chain carries TRBV27 and TRBJ2-1, with D perhaps TRBD2 (6 bases). CDR3 length equals 15 residues. The V and J ends lost 5 bases and 4 bases respectively, with 15 bases between them. Per germline, CDR1 MNHEY and CDR2 SMNVEV (reference sequence). The CDR3 bases are TGTGCCAGCAGTACTGACGGGGGACCGTACAATGAGCAGTTCTTC. It is translated as CASSTDGGPYNEQFF.

The rearrangement joins TRBV20-1 to TRBJ2-3; TRBD2 might be the D (6 bases). Germline lookup yields CDR1 DFQATT and CDR2 SNEGSKA (reference sequence). Trimming removed 1 base at V and 6 bases at J, with 14 bases between. This CDR3 has 14 amino acids. DNA for the CDR3: TGCAGTGCTAGAGCCCCGGGACTGGGGGATACGCAGTATTTT. This encodes CSARAPGLGDTQYF.

This clone showed up just a few times. CDR3: CASSSGTSGNEQFF. In DNA, the CDR3 is TGTGCCAGCAGCTCCGGGACTAGCGGCAATGAGCAGTTCTTC. The chain is built from TRBV7-9 and TRBJ2-1; 11 nucleotides line up with TRBD2. In germline, CDR1 is SEHNR, CDR2 FQNEAQ (reference sequence). The CDR3 covers 14 residues. V lost 4 bases to trimming and J lost 6 bases; unmatched junction nucleotides: 2.

Ten or more counts support this clone. The chain employs TRBV6-1 and TRBJ1-4; D not certain. Germline V gene data show CDR1 as MNHNS and CDR2 as SASEGT. V lost 5 bases and J lost 4, with 14 bases in between. This CDR3 has 15 amino acids. The CDR3 reads CASSHVSDYNEKLFF. DNA for the CDR3: TGTGCCAGCAGTCACGTTTCAGATTATAATGAAAAACTGTTTTTT.